The present T cell receptor beta chain was sequenced within a study of CD8+CD57+ T cells in acquired aplastic anemia (dated by TCRdb to the late 2010s). Context from the whole study: A mean of about 3.2 ug of DNA, ranging from roughly 0.2 to 27.4 ug, was extracted from sorted CD4+ and CD8+ cells. A CD8+CD57+ expansion meant a frequency higher than the mean frequency seen in healthy subjects.

What the work shows at the level of the full study, not this receptor alone: CD8+ Simpson's diversity did not differ significantly between patients and healthy controls (P=0.060). Some 30 CD8+ CDR3 sequences were found to be shared between patients and controls, but these sequences appeared to be highly expressed in patients and within the immunodominant clones of the patients.

Genomic DNA served as template for TCR beta VDJ combination and CDR3 sequence profiling. TCR repertoire sequencing was run on an Illumina HiSeq 2000. The paper's data handling went like this. TRBV/TRBJ rearrangement plots, CDR3 size and DJ length profiles, and Simpson's diversity index were used to evaluate the repertoires. The most abundant DNA sequence in the deep sequencing data was defined as the immunodominant clone. CDR3 amino acid sequences were screened for sharing across subjects and were compared with published repertoires and the VDJdb database. TCRdb passed the public sequencing reads through fastp at Q25 and MiXCR, retaining productive beta sequences. Every entry covers one CDR3 protein and lists the most common genes and DNA from its rows. The V and J calls were determined by TCRdb, not by the authors. Recorded for this sample are around 150,000 distinct CDR3 sequences; around half of them occurred a single time. The ten most abundant clones make up approximately 3% of the sample.

V drops 4 bases and J drops 0 bases, leaving 18 bases in between. From cysteine to phenylalanine, the CDR3 is 18 amino acids long. This entry keeps only the CDR3 DNA: 54 bases, framed from base 1. Per the germline V gene, WSHSY is the CDR1 and SAAADI is the CDR2. The patients picked for sequencing were ones in whom flow cytometry had shown an expansion of CD8+CD57+ cells. Every patient had a diagnosis of severe acquired aplastic anemia based on International Study of Aplastic Anemia and Agranulocytosis and Camitta criteria. At the time blood was sampled, none of the patients had received any therapy. In the study, sorted CD4+ and CD8+ blood T cells from patients with severe aplastic anemia and from healthy subjects underwent deep sequencing of TCR repertoires. Patients were enrolled in the USA under clinicaltrials.gov protocols 00001620, 01623167, 00001397, 00071045, 00081523 and 00961064. Ficoll-Paque density gradient centrifugation was used to isolate peripheral blood mononuclear cells. Before DNA extraction, CD4+ and CD8+ T cells were sorted with FACS or magnetic beads.

On this clonotype: The target of this receptor is not known. No base quality information exists; no much larger clone differs at one position.

This receptor was identified in a human donor with aplastic anemia. Sequencing was performed on sorted CD4+, CD8+, or CD8+CD57+ T cells (not recorded which) from PBMCs. The V and J genes are TRBV10-2 and TRBJ1-4; a confident D gene designation cannot be given. The base sequence is TGCGCCAGCAGTGGCTGGCACCTACTTCCCGCAACTAATGAAAAACTGTTTTTT. The resulting protein is CASSGWHLLPATNEKLFF.